These T cell receptor beta chains were read from a single sample in a study of early T cells in non-severe SARS-CoV-2 infection. Each CDR3 protein is one row after TCRdb ran MiXCR on the 5' RACE reads. The table has 20,000 or so distinct CDR3 sequences, around 5% seen once. Sample: whole blood. These receptors originate from an adult who was a healthcare worker with PCR-confirmed SARS-CoV-2 infection or an uninfected control (not recorded which). CDR3s include the opening cysteine and the closing phenylalanine or tryptophan. D genes are given only for firm matches. A row's size may be missing; if present it is once, few, many or a size class.

cdr3_nt: TGCAGTGCTACCACAGGGGGGCTTTCCTACAATGAGCAGTTCTTC
cdr3_aa: CSATTGGLSYNEQFF
clone_size: .
j_call: TRBJ2-1
v_call: TRBV20-1
d_call: TRBD1

cdr3_nt: TGTGCCAGCAGATCCGGGACTGTGGTTGCTAACTCTGGAAACACCATATATTTT
cdr3_aa: CASRSGTVVANSGNTIYF
clone_size: many
j_call: TRBJ1-3
v_call: TRBV6-1
d_call: .

cdr3_nt: TGTGCCAGCAGTTACCAGGGTGGGGAGACCCAGTACTTC
cdr3_aa: CASSYQGGETQYF
clone_size: .
j_call: TRBJ2-5
v_call: TRBV12-3/TRBV12-4
d_call: .

cdr3_nt: TGTGCCAGCAGCCTGGGACAGTTCGCCCCCGGGGCTTTCTTT
cdr3_aa: CASSLGQFAPGAFF
clone_size: .
j_call: TRBJ1-1
v_call: TRBV28
d_call: TRBD1

cdr3_nt: TGTGCCAGCAGTTCCTGGACAGGAATAATAGCCAAAAACATTCAGTACTTC
cdr3_aa: CASSSWTGIIAKNIQYF
clone_size: many
j_call: TRBJ2-4
v_call: TRBV28
d_call: TRBD1

cdr3_nt: TGCAGTGCTAGGTCATTGTGGGGTAGCTACGAGCAGTACTTC
cdr3_aa: CSARSLWGSYEQYF
clone_size: many
j_call: TRBJ2-7
v_call: TRBV20-1
d_call: .

cdr3_nt: TGTGCCAGCAGTTTGGGGTGGTCCGACTATGGCTACACCTTC
cdr3_aa: CASSLGWSDYGYTF
clone_size: many
j_call: TRBJ1-2
v_call: TRBV12-3/TRBV12-4
d_call: .

cdr3_nt: TGTGCCAGCTTAGCGGGGACGTACCAAGAGACCCAGTACTTC
cdr3_aa: CASLAGTYQETQYF
clone_size: many
j_call: TRBJ2-5
v_call: TRBV6-2/TRBV6-3
d_call: TRBD2

cdr3_nt: TGTGCCAGCAGCTTAAGCGCATTGAACACTGAAGCTTTCTTT
cdr3_aa: CASSLSALNTEAFF
clone_size: .
j_call: TRBJ1-1
v_call: TRBV11-2
d_call: .

cdr3_nt: TGTGCCAGCAGTTACTCGGCGGGCGGGGACGAGACCCAGTACTTC
cdr3_aa: CASSYSAGGDETQYF
clone_size: .
j_call: TRBJ2-5
v_call: TRBV6-2/TRBV6-3
d_call: .

cdr3_nt: TGTGCCACCGGGGAGAACACTGAAGCTTTCTTT
cdr3_aa: CATGENTEAFF
clone_size: many
j_call: TRBJ1-1
v_call: TRBV12-3/TRBV12-4
d_call: .

cdr3_nt: TGTGCCAGCAGTTTGAATCCTATACTCACAGATACGCAGTATTTT
cdr3_aa: CASSLNPILTDTQYF
clone_size: many
j_call: TRBJ2-3
v_call: TRBV28
d_call: .

cdr3_nt: TGTGCCAGCAGCTTAGCGCGGGGAGGGGGCGCAAACATTCAGTACTTC
cdr3_aa: CASSLARGGGANIQYF
clone_size: many
j_call: TRBJ2-4
v_call: TRBV7-2
d_call: .

cdr3_nt: TGTGCCAGCAGTCCGGACTCCTACGAGCAGTACTTC
cdr3_aa: CASSPDSYEQYF
clone_size: many
j_call: TRBJ2-7
v_call: TRBV12-3/TRBV12-4
d_call: .

cdr3_nt: TGTGCCAGCAGCCGGGCCGCTGGAGGGATCACAGATACGCAGTATTTT
cdr3_aa: CASSRAAGGITDTQYF
clone_size: medium-sized
j_call: TRBJ2-3
v_call: TRBV3-1
d_call: .

cdr3_nt: TGTGCCAGCAGGGCGGACAGGGGAAGGTCACCCCTCCACTTT
cdr3_aa: CASRADRGRSPLHF
clone_size: .
j_call: TRBJ1-6
v_call: TRBV27
d_call: TRBD1

cdr3_nt: TGTGCCAGCAGCGCGATCCGCGGACTAGCGGGGGCGTTTAGCTCCTACAATGAGCAGTTCTTC
cdr3_aa: CASSAIRGLAGAFSSYNEQFF
clone_size: medium-sized
j_call: TRBJ2-1
v_call: TRBV11-2
d_call: TRBD2

cdr3_nt: TGTGCCAGCAGTTTCGGACTAGTAGGGCAAGAGACCCAGTACTTC
cdr3_aa: CASSFGLVGQETQYF
clone_size: few
j_call: TRBJ2-5
v_call: TRBV28
d_call: TRBD2

cdr3_nt: TGTGCCAGCTCACCTTGGAGTAAAGAGACCCAGTACTTC
cdr3_aa: CASSPWSKETQYF
clone_size: many
j_call: TRBJ2-5
v_call: TRBV18
d_call: .

cdr3_nt: TGTGCCAGCAGCTCGGGACAACTCTTTACAGATACGCAGTATTTT
cdr3_aa: CASSSGQLFTDTQYF
clone_size: many
j_call: TRBJ2-3
v_call: TRBV7-9
d_call: .

cdr3_nt: TGTGCCAGCAGCATCAGACCTACCTCCTACAATGAGCAGTTCTTC
cdr3_aa: CASSIRPTSYNEQFF
clone_size: many
j_call: TRBJ2-1
v_call: TRBV5-8
d_call: .

cdr3_nt: TGTGCCAGCAGAACCTACGGGGAGGGGCAGCCCCAGCATTTT
cdr3_aa: CASRTYGEGQPQHF
clone_size: medium-sized
j_call: TRBJ1-5
v_call: TRBV6-6
d_call: .

cdr3_nt: TGTGCCAGCAGCTTCCGACGGGGTAGTGGGAATGAGCAGTTCTTC
cdr3_aa: CASSFRRGSGNEQFF
clone_size: many
j_call: TRBJ2-1
v_call: TRBV11-2
d_call: .

cdr3_nt: TGTGCCAGCAGTTCCTCCGGGACAGTTTACAATGAGCAGTTCTTC
cdr3_aa: CASSSSGTVYNEQFF
clone_size: many
j_call: TRBJ2-1
v_call: TRBV27
d_call: TRBD1

cdr3_nt: TGTGCCAGCAGCCAAGGGCTACAGGGGAGTCAGCCCCAGCATTTT
cdr3_aa: CASSQGLQGSQPQHF
clone_size: few
j_call: TRBJ1-5
v_call: TRBV3-1
d_call: TRBD1

cdr3_nt: TGTGCCAGCAGTCTGGGCTACAATGAGCAGTTCTTC
cdr3_aa: CASSLGYNEQFF
clone_size: .
j_call: TRBJ2-1
v_call: TRBV27
d_call: .

cdr3_nt: TGTGCCAGCAGCTACGAAGCGGGGGGGGGCACAGATACGCAGTATTTT
cdr3_aa: CASSYEAGGGTDTQYF
clone_size: many
j_call: TRBJ2-3
v_call: TRBV11-2
d_call: TRBD2

cdr3_nt: TGTGCCAGCAGTTACGGGGGAGAAGGGAGGAAACTGTTTTTT
cdr3_aa: CASSYGGEGRKLFF
clone_size: few
j_call: TRBJ1-4
v_call: TRBV6-5
d_call: .

cdr3_nt: TGCAGTGCTGCTACCCTCGACATCACCACCAGGAAGGAGCAGTTCTTC
cdr3_aa: CSAATLDITTRKEQFF
clone_size: many
j_call: TRBJ2-1
v_call: TRBV20-1
d_call: .

cdr3_nt: TGTGCCAGCAGCTTGGGCGGGGGAAACACAGATACGCAGTATTTT
cdr3_aa: CASSLGGGNTDTQYF
clone_size: many
j_call: TRBJ2-3
v_call: TRBV5-4
d_call: TRBD2

cdr3_nt: TGCAGTGCTTCAGCGGGACCCCGCCAGGAGCAGTACTTC
cdr3_aa: CSASAGPRQEQYF
clone_size: many
j_call: TRBJ2-7
v_call: TRBV20-1
d_call: TRBD2

cdr3_nt: TGTGCCAGCAGTTTTGGATGGGCAGGAGTCACTGAAGCTTTCTTT
cdr3_aa: CASSFGWAGVTEAFF
clone_size: many
j_call: TRBJ1-1
v_call: TRBV5-5
d_call: .

cdr3_nt: TGCAGCGTGGGACTATCCCGGCACAATGAGCAGTTCTTC
cdr3_aa: CSVGLSRHNEQFF
clone_size: few
j_call: TRBJ2-1
v_call: TRBV29-1
d_call: TRBD2

cdr3_nt: TGCGCCAGCAGCAGTGCCCAGAGCGACGGCGGGGAGCTGTTTTTT
cdr3_aa: CASSSAQSDGGELFF
clone_size: few
j_call: TRBJ2-2
v_call: TRBV5-1
d_call: .

cdr3_nt: TGTGCCAGCAAATTAGGTGCTTCTGGGGCCAACGTCCTGACTTTC
cdr3_aa: CASKLGASGANVLTF
clone_size: many
j_call: TRBJ2-6
v_call: TRBV6-5
d_call: .

cdr3_nt: TGTGCCAGCAGCGCGGTCAGGGACGGTCTCGAGCAGTACTTC
cdr3_aa: CASSAVRDGLEQYF
clone_size: many
j_call: TRBJ2-7
v_call: TRBV11-2
d_call: .

cdr3_nt: TGTGCCAGTACCTCCTTGGGAAATGAGCAGTTCTTC
cdr3_aa: CASTSLGNEQFF
clone_size: few
j_call: TRBJ2-1
v_call: TRBV19
d_call: .

cdr3_nt: TGCGCCAGCAGCCAAGTCCTAGCTAAAGAGCAGTTCTTC
cdr3_aa: CASSQVLAKEQFF
clone_size: few
j_call: TRBJ2-1
v_call: TRBV4-1
d_call: .

cdr3_nt: TGTGCCAGCAGCCAGCCGACAGGCTATGGCTACACCTTC
cdr3_aa: CASSQPTGYGYTF
clone_size: many
j_call: TRBJ1-2
v_call: TRBV3-1
d_call: .

cdr3_nt: TGCGCCAGCAGCCAAGCGTTGACAGTCTCTCAGGGGGACATTCAGTACTTC
cdr3_aa: CASSQALTVSQGDIQYF
clone_size: .
j_call: TRBJ2-4
v_call: TRBV4-1
d_call: TRBD1

cdr3_nt: TGCAGTGCCCCGGGGAGTCGGGGCTACACCTTC
cdr3_aa: CSAPGSRGYTF
clone_size: few
j_call: TRBJ1-2
v_call: TRBV20-1
d_call: .

cdr3_nt: TGCGCCAGCAGTCCGGAAGTCACAGATACGCAGTATTTT
cdr3_aa: CASSPEVTDTQYF
clone_size: few
j_call: TRBJ2-3
v_call: TRBV10-1
d_call: .

cdr3_nt: TGTGCCAGTAGCGGAGGGGGCTTTAGCAATCAGCCCCAGCATTTT
cdr3_aa: CASSGGGFSNQPQHF
clone_size: medium-sized
j_call: TRBJ1-5
v_call: TRBV19
d_call: TRBD1

cdr3_nt: TGCGCCAGCAGCCAAAGAACGGGAGAAAAATCCTACGAGCAGTACTTC
cdr3_aa: CASSQRTGEKSYEQYF
clone_size: .
j_call: TRBJ2-7
v_call: TRBV4-1
d_call: .

cdr3_nt: TGTGCCAGCAGTTACCCCACCGGGACGAACTCCTACAATGAGCAGTTCTTC
cdr3_aa: CASSYPTGTNSYNEQFF
clone_size: many
j_call: TRBJ2-1
v_call: TRBV6-2/TRBV6-3
d_call: .

cdr3_nt: TGTGCCAGCTCTCCCGCGAATCAGCCCCAGCATTTT
cdr3_aa: CASSPANQPQHF
clone_size: many
j_call: TRBJ1-5
v_call: TRBV18
d_call: .

cdr3_nt: TGTGCCAGCTCATCGGAGGGTGGAAACACCATATATTTT
cdr3_aa: CASSSEGGNTIYF
clone_size: .
j_call: TRBJ1-3
v_call: TRBV18
d_call: .

cdr3_nt: TGCGCCAGCAGCCCCGGGACAGCCTCAACCGGGGAGCTGTTTTTT
cdr3_aa: CASSPGTASTGELFF
clone_size: many
j_call: TRBJ2-2
v_call: TRBV5-1
d_call: TRBD1

cdr3_nt: TGTGCCAGCGTGGGGGGCAACACAGATACGCAGTATTTT
cdr3_aa: CASVGGNTDTQYF
clone_size: many
j_call: TRBJ2-3
v_call: TRBV27
d_call: .

cdr3_nt: TGTGCCAGCAGTCAGGGGGTTGGGGAGCTGTTTTTT
cdr3_aa: CASSQGVGELFF
clone_size: many
j_call: TRBJ2-2
v_call: TRBV2
d_call: TRBD1

cdr3_nt: TGCAGTGCTAGTGTCGGTGGGGGGTCCCACTATGGCTACACCTTC
cdr3_aa: CSASVGGGSHYGYTF
clone_size: .
j_call: TRBJ1-2
v_call: TRBV20-1
d_call: .

cdr3_nt: TGCAGCGTGTCCAAAAGACTAGCGGGAGACGGGGAGCAGTTCTTC
cdr3_aa: CSVSKRLAGDGEQFF
clone_size: many
j_call: TRBJ2-1
v_call: TRBV29-1
d_call: TRBD2

cdr3_nt: TGTGCCAGCAGCTTAAAGGTCAATCAGCCCCAGCATTTT
cdr3_aa: CASSLKVNQPQHF
clone_size: few
j_call: TRBJ1-5
v_call: TRBV7-2
d_call: .

cdr3_nt: TGCAGTGCTCGACTTTCTAGCGGCCAAGAGACCCAGTACTTC
cdr3_aa: CSARLSSGQETQYF
clone_size: medium-sized
j_call: TRBJ2-5
v_call: TRBV20-1
d_call: TRBD2